The TCR beta chain under discussion was sequenced for a study of shared clonotypes between healthy human individuals. Across the study: Donors consisted of two women and three men between 18 and 49.

The CDR3 spans 14 residues. CDR1 and CDR2 (germline): SNHLY, FYNNEI. V lost 6 bases and J lost 11, with 19 bases in between. Profiling relied on immunoSEQ multiplex PCR, and the TCRdb table lists in-frame clones only, not all of them. The table shows some 790,000 clones, with roughly 72% occurring only once. CD45RA-negative memory and CD45RA+ naive subsets were split from the CD4+ cells. Study-level findings and limits: Among the subsets, naive ones generally showed larger estimated richness than memory ones.

Concerning this clone: No antigen is known for it.

This chain links TRBV2 with TRBJ1-4; D may be TRBD1 (6 bases). The material sequenced was memory CD4+ T cells sorted from blood. Subset: CD45RA-negative fraction. The clonotype was recovered from a woman between 25 and 40 years old in good health. The CDR3 spells CASSLQGGSGKLFF. The CDR3 nucleotides read TGTGCCAGCAGCCTACAGGGCGGATCGGGGAAACTGTTTTTT.